Listed below are T cell receptor beta chains from one sample, sequenced in a study of T cells in Graves' hyperthyroidism and ophthalmopathy. Using its own MiXCR run on the multiplex PCR reads, TCRdb lists one record per CDR3 protein. The data contain 550,000 to 700,000 distinct CDR3 sequences, 14% to 15% of them singletons. The sample taken for sequencing was blood. The receptor set was obtained from a woman between 40 and 50 years old with Graves' ophthalmopathy. CDR3s include the opening cysteine and the closing phenylalanine or tryptophan. Fields, in order: clone size, CDR3 length, V gene, J gene, D gene, CDR3 protein, CDR3 DNA. The D gene is left open where the match is weak. Not every row has a clone size; where given, it reads once, few, many or a size class.

many	15	TRBV28	TRBJ2-4	-	CASTDLVMAKNIQYF	TGTGCCAGCACCGACCTGGTGATGGCCAAAAACATTCAGTACTTC
many	14	TRBV7-8	TRBJ2-7	-	CASSIAQGEGEQYF	TGTGCCAGCAGCATAGCACAGGGTGAAGGCGAGCAGTACTTC
many	13	TRBV4-3	TRBJ2-7	-	CASSYARGDEQYF	TGCGCCAGCAGTTACGCCAGGGGAGACGAGCAGTACTTC
-	14	TRBV7-6	TRBJ1-3	-	CASSLEARGNTIYF	TGTGCCAGCAGCTTAGAAGCACGCGGAAACACCATATATTTT
-	12	TRBV10-1	TRBJ2-2	TRBD1	CATGGDTGELFF	TGCGCCACAGGGGGCGATACCGGGGAGCTGTTTTTT
once	15	TRBV2	TRBJ1-2	-	CASTYIGSEAHGYTF	TGTGCCAGCACCTATATCGGGAGCGAAGCCCATGGCTACACCTTC
many	13	TRBV6-1	TRBJ2-5	-	CASSEPGQETQYF	TGTGCCAGCAGTGAGCCAGGGCAAGAGACCCAGTACTTC
many	15	TRBV10-3	TRBJ2-7	TRBD1	CAISGQGARIYEQYF	TGTGCCATCAGTGGGCAGGGGGCGAGGATATACGAGCAGTACTTC
few	15	TRBV19	TRBJ1-2	-	CASSTAGTGSYGYTF	TGTGCCAGTAGTACCGCCGGGACGGGTAGCTATGGCTACACCTTC
many	15	TRBV7-9	TRBJ1-1	TRBD1	CASSSSGQVNTEAFF	TGTGCCAGCAGCTCTAGTGGACAGGTGAACACTGAAGCTTTCTTT
many	15	TRBV27	TRBJ1-6	-	CASVVLGEGRSPLHF	TGTGCCAGCGTAGTTCTTGGGGAAGGGCGTTCACCCCTCCACTTT
few	17	TRBV6-2/TRBV6-3	TRBJ1-1	-	CASSYRVEKGADTEAFF	TGTGCCAGCAGTTACAGGGTAGAAAAGGGAGCGGACACTGAAGCTTTCTTT
many	14	TRBV25-1	TRBJ2-5	-	CASSDPGGSETQYF	TGTGCCAGCAGTGACCCCGGGGGCTCGGAGACCCAGTACTTC
many	15	TRBV7-9	TRBJ1-1	-	CASSPVSTMNTEAFF	TGTGCCAGCAGCCCTGTCTCCACCATGAACACTGAAGCTTTCTTT
many	15	TRBV6-5	TRBJ2-7	TRBD1	CASSYGDRGTYEQYF	TGTGCCAGCAGTTACGGGGACAGGGGAACCTACGAGCAGTACTTC
-	13	TRBV6-2/TRBV6-3	TRBJ2-5	-	CASSYLQKDTQYF	TGTGCCAGCAGTTACCTACAGAAGGACACCCAGTACTTC
few	15	TRBV9	TRBJ1-1	TRBD1	CASSARQGLNTEAFF	TGTGCCAGCAGCGCTCGACAGGGGCTGAACACTGAAGCTTTCTTT
many	11	TRBV5-1	TRBJ1-1	-	CASSLGPEAFF	TGTGCCAGCAGTTTGGGCCCCGAAGCTTTCTTT
-	11	TRBV27	TRBJ2-5	-	CASRQFETQYF	TGTGCCAGCAGGCAGTTTGAGACCCAGTACTTC
many	13	TRBV30	TRBJ2-2	-	CAWRVAATGELFF	TGTGCCTGGAGGGTAGCGGCTACCGGGGAGCTGTTTTTT
-	13	TRBV28	TRBJ1-5	-	CASSNDKNQPQHF	TGTGCCAGCAGCAACGATAAGAATCAGCCCCAGCATTTT
many	15	TRBV27	TRBJ1-5	-	CASSMTGHSNQPQHF	TGTGCCAGCAGTATGACGGGACACAGCAATCAGCCCCAGCATTTT